Listed below are T cell receptor beta chains from one sample, sequenced in a study of cytomegalovirus exposure and HLA in healthy donors. Measured with immunoSEQ multiplex PCR; TCRdb has only the in-frame clones, and not every one. The sample yields 150,000 or so clones, roughly 70% seen once. Sequenced material: PBMCs. The receptors here all came from a man between 25 and 39 years old in good health and CMV-seropositive. Each CDR3 is given with its conserved first and last residue. The D gene is left open where the match is weak. The size entry is marked missing in some rows and otherwise reads once, few, many or a size class.

CASSDPQGALTEAFF | TGTGCCAGCAGCGATCCACAGGGGGCGCTAACTGAAGCTTTCTTT | TRBJ1-1 | - | TRBV7-9 | TRBD1 | 15
CASSYRVNTEAFF | TGTGCCAGCAGCTACAGGGTTAACACTGAAGCTTTCTTT | TRBJ1-1 | - | TRBV7-7 | - | 13
CASSEARGVSVEQYF | TGCGCCAGCAGTGAAGCCCGCGGCGTGAGCGTCGAGCAGTACTTC | TRBJ2-7 | - | TRBV6-1 | - | 15
CAAEGPGATSSGRISYNEQFF | TGTGCCGCCGAGGGTCCAGGGGCCACCTCTAGCGGGAGGATCTCCTACAATGAGCAGTTCTTC | TRBJ2-1 | - | TRBV2 | TRBD2 | 21
CASSLLAGRRYEQYF | TGTGCCAGCAGCTTGTTGGCAGGAAGACGCTACGAGCAGTACTTC | TRBJ2-7 | - | TRBV5-4 | - | 15
CASSESVAGGEDTDTQYF | TGCGCCAGCAGTGAGTCGGTAGCGGGAGGAGAGGACACAGATACGCAGTATTTT | TRBJ2-3 | - | TRBV10-1 | TRBD2 | 18
CASGRAQRPEQYF | TGTGCCAGCGGGCGGGCTCAGAGGCCCGAGCAGTACTTC | TRBJ2-7 | - | TRBV28 | - | 13
CASTLFPGYEKLFF | TGTGCCAGCACTCTTTTCCCGGGATACGAAAAACTGTTTTTT | TRBJ1-4 | - | TRBV27 | - | 14
CASSKQQGTEAFF | TGTGCCAGCAGTAAGCAACAGGGGACTGAAGCTTTCTTT | TRBJ1-1 | - | TRBV6-5 | TRBD1 | 13
CAWSTGQDQTNEKLFF | TGTGCCTGGTCTACAGGACAGGATCAGACTAATGAAAAACTGTTTTTT | TRBJ1-4 | - | TRBV30 | TRBD1 | 16
CSARLADYNEQFF | TGCAGCGCCCGGCTAGCGGATTACAATGAGCAGTTCTTC | TRBJ2-1 | - | TRBV29-1 | TRBD2 | 13
CASSPPSVMDIQYF | TGTGCCAGCTCACCACCGTCGGTTATGGACATTCAGTACTTC | TRBJ2-4 | few | TRBV18 | - | 14
CASSLTQGVNTEAFF | TGTGCCAGCAGCTTAACACAGGGGGTGAACACTGAAGCTTTCTTT | TRBJ1-1 | few | TRBV7-2 | TRBD1 | 15
CASSLRLAGGLEQYF | TGTGCCAGCAGCCTTAGACTAGCGGGAGGCCTCGAGCAGTACTTC | TRBJ2-7 | - | TRBV5-5 | TRBD2 | 15
CASSSFEGVGQPQHF | TGTGCCAGCAGCTCCTTTGAAGGGGTCGGGCAGCCCCAGCATTTT | TRBJ1-5 | - | TRBV7-2 | - | 15
CASSFVRDTEAFF | TGCGCCAGCAGCTTCGTCCGTGACACTGAAGCTTTCTTT | TRBJ1-1 | - | TRBV5-1 | - | 13
CASSEREGLGEQYF | TGCGCCAGCAGTGAGCGGGAGGGCCTGGGAGAGCAGTACTTC | TRBJ2-7 | - | TRBV5-1 | TRBD2 | 14
CASRGRGGRETQYF | TGTGCCAGCAGGGGTCGCGGGGGGCGAGAGACCCAGTACTTC | TRBJ2-5 | few | TRBV6-5 | TRBD2 | 14
CASAQDIRAFF | TGTGCTAGTGCTCAGGACATCAGAGCTTTCTTT | TRBJ1-1 | - | TRBV12-5 | - | 11
CASSTGLLPYEQYF | TGTGCCAGCAGCACGGGACTCCTTCCCTACGAGCAGTACTTC | TRBJ2-7 | few | TRBV7-9 | - | 14
CASSPGGVVTDTQYF | TGCGCCAGCAGCCCTGGGGGGGTAGTCACAGATACGCAGTATTTT | TRBJ2-3 | once | TRBV5-1 | TRBD2 | 15
CASSSRAGWENIQYF | TGTGCCAGCAGCAGCCGGGCGGGTTGGGAAAACATTCAGTACTTC | TRBJ2-4 | - | TRBV7-6 | - | 15
CASSQTSGSSDTQYF | TGTGCCAGCTCCCAGACTAGCGGGAGTTCAGATACGCAGTATTTT | TRBJ2-3 | few | TRBV6-4 | TRBD2 | 15
CASRAESLTDTQYF | TGTGCCAGCAGGGCGGAAAGCCTCACAGATACGCAGTATTTT | TRBJ2-3 | - | TRBV27 | - | 14
CASSSQPNTGELFF | TGTGCCAGCAGTTCACAGCCGAACACCGGGGAGCTGTTTTTT | TRBJ2-2 | - | TRBV25-1 | - | 14
CASSRGRAPGTNYGYTF | TGTGCCAGCAGCCGTGGGCGGGCCCCGGGGACTAACTATGGCTACACCTTC | TRBJ1-2 | few | TRBV7-9 | - | 17
CSSNFAGSYEQYF | TGTTCCAGCAATTTTGCCGGCTCCTACGAGCAGTACTTC | TRBJ2-7 | - | TRBV7-9 | - | 13
CASSDTPEGAQHF | TGTGCCAGTAGTGACACCCCCGAGGGGGCCCAGCATTTT | TRBJ1-5 | few | TRBV19 | - | 13
CASSPGTSFVRNNEQFF | TGTGCCAGCAGCCCCGGAACTAGCTTCGTTAGGAACAATGAGCAGTTCTTC | TRBJ2-1 | - | TRBV14 | - | 17
CASTRGAYEQYF | TGTGCCAGCACTCGCGGGGCGTACGAGCAGTACTTC | TRBJ2-7 | - | TRBV2 | - | 12
CASSPSGNEQFF | TGTGCCAGTAGTCCTAGCGGGAATGAGCAGTTCTTC | TRBJ2-1 | - | TRBV19 | TRBD2 | 12
CASSLGPKNIQYF | TGTGCCAGCAGCTTAGGGCCAAAAAACATTCAGTACTTC | TRBJ2-4 | - | TRBV7-2 | - | 13